The sequence of this TCR beta chain was determined in a study of identical twins (dated by TCRdb to the mid-2010s). With respect to the entire study: The study deep-sequenced TCR alpha and beta repertoires from monozygotic twins, unrelated adults of various ages and cord blood to test whether fetal clonotypes persist. To rule out contamination, replicate twin experiments were performed at different times with different library preparation protocols.

This clonotype has ten or more counts. Its antigen is still unknown. Base qualities were left out, and no much larger clone turns up one base away. Paper-wide results and their limitations: Compared with coincidental sharing between unrelated individuals, out-of-frame TCR alpha sequences shared between twins showed an excess of sequences with low generation probability. Recombination models systematically underestimated out-of-frame TCR alpha sharing in monozygotic twins but agreed with sharing between unrelated individuals. Conclusions relied on cross-sectional statistical analysis, since the same donors could not be followed over many years. Abundant cord blood beta clonotypes carried fewer insertions; young adult naive repertoires showed a weaker similar trend, while memory repertoires showed none. The excess sharing between twins in beta out-of-frame sequences was weaker because fewer shared sequences reduced the signal-to-noise ratio. Invariant T cells such as MAIT and iNKT could partly confound zero-insertion analyses, though diverse VJ usage argued against this for most clonotypes.

All donors were healthy Caucasians. Three pairs of female monozygotic twins, all aged roughly 18 to 30 years, were included in the twin cohort. RNA for TCR libraries was isolated from peripheral blood mononuclear cells. Its CDR3 holds 16 amino acids, cysteine through phenylalanine. The read is trimmed to its CDR3 DNA, 48 bases read in frame from base 1. V gives up 7 bases and J gives up 4 bases, and the segment between their germline ends measures 20 bases. The germline V gene specifies SGHRS as CDR1 and YFSETQ as CDR2. Library generation was performed with 5' RACE. The reads were generated on an Illumina HiSeq 2000. Template switching added a universal primer binding site, and the final cDNA carried a unique molecular identifier that allowed TCR cDNA molecules to be counted accurately. First-strand cDNA for TCR alpha and beta chains was synthesized from specific primers in the conserved constant-segment region. To control for contamination, every cDNA library was double barcoded, receiving both a SMART-Mk sample barcode and Illumina barcodes. TruSeq adapter sequences, together with Illumina sample barcodes, were added in two successive PCR steps. The Illumina HiSeq platform was used with custom primers to sequence TCR alpha and beta cDNA libraries. Concerning the study's data processing: Unique molecular identifiers were extracted from raw reads with MiGEC, and CDR3 positions were determined with MiXCR. For each individual, recombination models were inferred using an EM algorithm with the repgenHMM and IGoR tools. Shared clonotypes were analyzed with the tcR package in R, and sharing was normalized by the product of cloneset sizes. To study raw recombination without the effects of thymic and clonal selection, out-of-frame nonproductive sequences were analyzed. The raw public reads went through TCRdb reprocessing: fastp at Q25, MiXCR clone calling, in-frame beta chains kept. Every entry covers one CDR3 protein and lists the most common genes and DNA from its rows. Here the V and J calls rest on TCRdb's processing, not on the authors' analysis. This sample is represented by approximately 600,000 distinct CDR3 sequences; about 7.6% of them were singletons. The leading ten clones occupy over 1.5% of the sample.

These records were also assigned to another study, of yellow fever vaccine responses in identical twins. As the second publication notes: According to the authors, in identical twins the way T cells responded to vaccination appeared partly convergent and partly personalized. Focusing on identical twins, the study followed the T cell clones that responded to the vaccine, and did so with precision.

The clonotype comes from a woman aged 18-30 years in good health. Input material: PBMCs. The chain links TRBV5-1 with TRBJ2-2; the D element might be TRBD1 or TRBD2, as each aligns at 5 bases. At the DNA level, the sequence is TGCGCCAGCTCCCCCTCGGGGCGAGTAACCACCGGGGAGCTGTTTTTT. Translation gives CASSPSGRVTTGELFF.